Below, 27 T cell receptor beta chains from the same sample are listed, as sequenced in a study of CD8 T cells in Susac syndrome. Roughly 0.45 to 1 ug RNA was reverse transcribed with random hexamers. TCRdb re-derived calls from the immunoSEQ multiplex PCR reads in MiXCR, one entry per CDR3 protein. The table includes approximately 120,000 distinct CDR3 sequences, about nine tenths detected once. The sample comprised CD4+ T cells from PBMCs. The source is a human donor in good health.

This chain connects TRBV7-9 to TRBJ2-3; D unclear. The CDR3 totals 15 residues. Trimming cost V 8 bases and J 4 bases, with 19 bases left between them. Germline CDR1 and CDR2: SEHNR and FQNEAQ (reference sequence). In DNA form, the CDR3 reads TGTGCCAGCCTTGGGGAACCGACCACGGCAGATACGCAGTATTTT. Protein sequence: CASLGEPTTADTQYF.

The gene calls are TRBV5-1 and TRBJ1-1; D may be TRBD1 (5 bases). Trimming left V 0 bases short and J 1 base short, with 10 bases between. Germline V gives CDR1 SGHRS, CDR2 YFSETQ. This CDR3 has 15 amino acids. The CDR3 DNA follows: TGCGCCAGCAGCTTGGGTGAGGGGTGGAACACTGAAGCTTTCTTT. The encoded protein is CASSLGEGWNTEAFF.

CDR3 residues: CAWTSSTDTQYF. In nucleotides, the CDR3 is TGTGCCTGGACGTCTAGCACAGATACGCAGTATTTT. The J gene is TRBJ2-3, the V gene TRBV30; D gene uncertain. Germline lookup yields CDR1 GTSNPN and CDR2 SVGIG (reference sequence). This CDR3 has 12 residues. Trimming left V 4 bases short and J 0 bases short, with 5 bases between. The full variable domain, in which reference TRBV30 and TRBJ2-3 provide the parts outside the CDR3, is SQTIHQWPATLVQPVGSPLSLECTVEGTSNPNLYWYRQAAGRGLQLLFYSVGIGQISSEVPQNLSASRPQDRQFILSSKKLLLSDSGFYLCAWTSSTDTQYFGPGTRLTVL.

The chain carries TRBV5-1 and TRBJ2-1, with 8 bases lining up with TRBD1. Germline V CDR1 and CDR2: SGHRS, YFSETQ. The CDR3 runs 17 residues. With V trimmed by 0 bases and J by 9 bases, 14 bases remained unmatched. The CDR3 nucleotides read TGCGCCAGCAGCTTGGATCCATCCGGGGCAGGGGGCGGTGAGCAGTTCTTC. Translating gives CASSLDPSGAGGGEQFF.

V and J are TRBV6-2 or TRBV6-3 and TRBJ2-3; no clear D gene. The V and J ends lost 4 bases and 3 bases respectively, with 5 bases between them. The germline CDR1 and CDR2 sequences are MNHEY and SVGEGT. The CDR3 length is 12 residues. This CDR3 is CASSSITDTQYF. CDR3 sequence (DNA): TGTGCCAGCAGTTCAATTACAGATACGCAGTATTTT.

The chain is built from TRBV29-1 and TRBJ1-1; tentative D call: TRBD1 (6 bases). In germline, CDR1 is SQVTM, CDR2 ANQGSEA. V was trimmed by 4 bases and J by 1 base, leaving 13 bases between them. The CDR3 length is 14 residues. CDR3 residues: CSVGGTLSNTEAFF. CDR3 in DNA: TGCAGCGTTGGAGGGACATTGTCGAACACTGAAGCTTTCTTT.

The chain couples TRBV2 to TRBJ1-2; TRBD1 is a possible D gene (6 bases). CDR1 and CDR2 (germline): SNHLY, FYNNEI. The germline V and J ends were trimmed by 7 bases and 6 bases, with 15 bases remaining between them. This CDR3 is 13 amino acids long. Here the CDR3 DNA reads TGTGCCAGCAATCGGGACACCCAAAATGGCTACACCTTC. Encoded protein: CASNRDTQNGYTF. The full variable domain, rest sourced from reference TRBV2 and TRBJ1-2, is EPEVTQTPSHQVTQMGQEVILRCVPISNHLYFYWYRQILGQKVEFLVSFYNNEISEKSEIFDDQFSVERPDGSNFTLKIRSTKLEDSAMYFCASNRDTQNGYTFGSGTRLTVV.

The V gene is TRBV20-1, the J gene TRBJ2-5, with a tentative D call TRBD2 (5 bases). The ends were cut back, 7 bases at V and 7 bases at J, with 19 bases in the middle. The V gene's germline CDR1 is DFQATT and CDR2 SNEGSKA (reference sequence). The CDR3 loop spans 13 amino acids. The CDR3 spells CSGTNTRGGTQYF. CDR3 nucleotides: TGCAGTGGTACGAATACCCGGGGTGGGACCCAGTACTTC.

The V gene is TRBV27, the J gene TRBJ2-1, with TRBD2 matching over 8 bases. The germline gives CDR1 MNHEY, CDR2 SMNVEV (reference sequence). The CDR3 covers 16 residues. Trimming took 4 bases from V and 0 from J; bases not matched to a gene: 5. Written as DNA, the CDR3 is TGTGCCAGCAGTTACTTAGCGGGGAGCTCCTACAATGAGCAGTTCTTC. Its protein product is CASSYLAGSSYNEQFF.

The chain employs TRBV10-3 and TRBJ2-1, with unresolved D. Germline lookup yields CDR1 ENHRY and CDR2 SYGVKD. The CDR3 extends over 14 amino acids. The V and J ends lost 5 bases and 4 bases respectively, with 12 bases between them. CDR3 DNA: TGTGCCATCAGTAATCGGACCCATTACAATGAGCAGTTCTTC. Translation gives CAISNRTHYNEQFF.

This chain uses TRBV19 with TRBJ1-2; the D is unclear. The CDR3 is 15 amino acids. The V gene lost 8 bases and the J gene lost 3 bases, with 19 bases spanning the gap. Germline CDR1 reads LNHDA; CDR2 reads SQIVND (reference sequence). The CDR3 DNA sequence: TGTGCCAGTGGACCCGAGGCGAACACCTACTATGGCTACACCTTC. Amino acids: CASGPEANTYYGYTF.

The gene calls are TRBV6-2 or TRBV6-3 and TRBJ2-1; D perhaps matches TRBD2 (7 bases). Germline CDR1 and CDR2: MNHEY and SVGEGT. Trimming removed 2 bases at V and 10 bases at J, with 21 bases between. The CDR3 spans 16 residues. The DNA for the CDR3 is TGTGCCAGCAGTTACGAAGCGCCCCGGGGGGCCAACGAGCAGTTCTTC. Translated, it gives CASSYEAPRGANEQFF.

The chain has TRBV20-1 and TRBJ2-4; D is possibly TRBD1 (6 bases). From germline, CDR1 is DFQATT and CDR2 SNEGSKA (reference sequence). There are 11 residues in the CDR3. The V end was cut by 3 bases, the J end by 9 bases, with 9 bases between. CDR3 residues: CSASRGSIQYF. DNA for the CDR3: TGCAGTGCTAGCAGGGGTAGCATTCAGTACTTC.

The CDR3 DNA reads TGTGCCTCAGGGCGGGCCACGTCGTCCGGGGAGCTGTTTTTT. As protein: CASGRATSSGELFF. The chain recombines TRBV10-3 with TRBJ2-2; D is tentatively TRBD1 or TRBD2 (5 bases each). Germline lookup yields CDR1 ENHRY and CDR2 SYGVKD. Trimming removed 11 bases from V and 6 bases from J, with 19 bases in between. The length of the CDR3 is 14 residues.

The gene calls are TRBV5-1 and TRBJ2-1; no reliable D call. CDR1 is SGHRS, CDR2 YFSETQ, per germline. The CDR3 covers 14 residues. V was trimmed by 2 bases and J by 4 bases, leaving 10 bases between them. CDR3 sequence (DNA): TGCGCCAGCAGCTTCCCCGACACTTACAATGAGCAGTTCTTC. This codes for CASSFPDTYNEQFF.

With regard to this clonotype: At one end the junction does not follow the germline gene, possibly because of a read error. The chain has TRBV19 and TRBJ2-1, with no clear D. Germline V gene lookup returns CDR1 LNHDA and CDR2 SQIVND (reference sequence). The CDR3 totals 15 residues. Written as DNA, the CDR3 is TGTGCCAGTTGTATGGGTGGAATCCCCTACAACGAGCAGTTCTTC. This codes for CASCMGGIPYNEQFF. The full variable domain, with the rest looked up from reference TRBV19 and TRBJ2-1, is DGGITQSPKYLFRKEGQNVTLSCEQNLNHDAMYWYRQDPGQGLRLIYYSQIVNDFQKGDIAEGYSVSREKKESFPLTVTSAQKNPTAFYLCASCMGGIPYNEQFFGPGTRLTVL.

This clonotype was seen once. The chain has TRBV6-2 or TRBV6-3 and TRBJ2-2; 9 positions match TRBD2. The length of the CDR3 is 16 residues. J lost 6 bases, V lost 2 bases, and 7 bases had no gene match. CDR1 is MNHEY and CDR2 is SVGEGT in the germline V gene. The CDR3 region is CASSYANSGSPGELFF. In DNA form, the CDR3 reads TGTGCCAGCAGTTACGCTAATAGCGGGAGTCCCGGGGAGCTGTTTTTT.

The J gene is TRBJ2-1, the V gene TRBV5-1, with D unclear. Germline V gene lookup returns CDR1 SGHRS and CDR2 YFSETQ. The CDR3 runs to 13 residues. V gave up 0 bases and J gave up 7 bases, with 8 bases separating them. The CDR3 here is CASSLDTKNEQFF. The DNA for the CDR3 is TGCGCCAGCAGCTTGGACACGAAGAATGAGCAGTTCTTC.

The chain carries TRBV29-1 and TRBJ2-7; D is ambiguous. This CDR3 has 12 amino acids. Germline lookup yields CDR1 SQVTM and CDR2 ANQGSEA. With 5 bases removed from V and 2 bases from J, the gap between germline ends came to 10 bases. The DNA of the CDR3 is TGCAGCGTTCTGGCAGAGACCTACGAGCAGTACTTC. Amino acids: CSVLAETYEQYF.

The genes are TRBV4-3 and TRBJ2-1, with 8 bases matching TRBD2. The CDR3 contains 14 residues. Trimming cost V 5 bases and J 3 bases; bases outside gene matches: 3. CDR1 is LGHNA and CDR2 is YSLEER in the germline V gene. CDR3 nucleotides: TGCGCCAGCAGCAGCGGGGGATACTACAATGAGCAGTTCTTC. Its protein is CASSSGGYYNEQFF.

V is TRBV29-1 and J is TRBJ1-2; 7 bases fit TRBD1. Germline CDR1 is SQVTM and CDR2 is ANQGSEA. The length of the CDR3 is 15 residues. Losses at the gene ends were 0 bases for V and 3 bases for J; bases not matched to a gene: 7. CDR3 nucleotides: TGCAGCGTTGAAGAGTATAGGACAGGACACTATGGCTACACCTTC. Residues: CSVEEYRTGHYGYTF. Together with reference TRBV29-1 and TRBJ1-2, the CDR3 gives the full variable domain: SAVISQKPSRDICQRGTSLTIQCQVDSQVTMMFWYRQQPGQSLTLIATANQGSEATYESGFVIDKFPISRPNLTFSTLTVSNMSPEDSSIYLCSVEEYRTGHYGYTFGSGTRLTVV.

This rearrangement joins TRBV18 to TRBJ2-7; perhaps TRBD1 as D (7 bases). There are 14 residues in the CDR3. V was cut by 2 bases and J by 3 bases, with 11 bases left in between. The germline gives CDR1 KGHSH, CDR2 LQKENI. CDR3 region: CASSPAGQYYEQYF. The CDR3 DNA reads as TGTGCCAGCTCACCAGCGGGACAGTACTACGAGCAGTACTTC.

J is TRBJ2-1 and V is TRBV4-3; TRBD2 agrees at 8 bases. V lost 0 bases to trimming and J lost 1 base; unmatched junction nucleotides: 17. This CDR3 has 21 residues. Looked up from germline, CDR1 is LGHNA and CDR2 is YSLEER. The CDR3 nucleotides are TGCGCCAGCAGCCAAGATCAGATTACTAGCGGACCACCCAGATCCTACAATGAGCAGTTCTTC. Its translation is CASSQDQITSGPPRSYNEQFF.

The chain couples TRBV19 to TRBJ2-7, with D uncertain. Deletions cut 8 bases from V and 1 base from J, with 9 bases between. The CDR3 has 12 amino acids. The germline V gene encodes CDR1 LNHDA and CDR2 SQIVND (reference sequence). CDR3 protein: CASGSGSYEQYF. CDR3 DNA sequence: TGTGCCAGTGGCTCCGGGTCCTACGAGCAGTACTTC.

The rearrangement joins TRBV20-1 to TRBJ1-2; 10 positions match TRBD1. In germline, CDR1 is DFQATT, CDR2 SNEGSKA (reference sequence). V was clipped by 1 base and J by 2 bases; unmatched bases: 13. This CDR3 is built from 18 residues. The CDR3 spells CSARADADRGLRNYGYTF. CDR3 bases: TGCAGTGCTAGAGCCGACGCAGACAGGGGGCTGAGAAACTATGGCTACACCTTC.

The chain recombines TRBV16 with TRBJ2-1, with 7 bases lining up with TRBD2. CDR1 KGHSY and CDR2 FQNENV come from the germline V gene. This CDR3 has 17 residues. V gave up 0 bases and J gave up 4 bases; unmatched junction bases: 9. The DNA of the CDR3 is TGTGCCAGCAGCCAATCCGGTGGGGCTAGCGGATACAATGAGCAGTTCTTC. Protein sequence: CASSQSGGASGYNEQFF.

The CDR3 region has the DNA TGTGCCAGCAGTGAGTTGGGGGTCGCTGAAGCTTTCTTT. Translation gives CASSELGVAEAFF. This sequence joins TRBV6-5 and TRBJ1-1; D might be TRBD1 (5 bases). Germline loops: CDR1 MNHEY, CDR2 SVGAGI. V was shortened by 5 bases and J by 6 bases, with 13 bases between the two germline ends. The CDR3 has 13 residues.